This T cell receptor (beta chain) was recorded in a study of blood T cell repertoires in COVID-19. Background on the study: PBMCs, B-cell-depleted T cells, or T cells provided the cDNA or gDNA that made up the material.

The V gene lost 3 bases and the J gene lost 2 bases, with 8 bases spanning the gap. CDR1 and CDR2 (germline): KGHSH, LQKENI. The CDR3 length is 13 residues. Study processing details: Reference gene primer amplification in the assay estimated nucleated cell counts. Sequenced by immunoSEQ multiplex PCR; TCRdb stores in-frame clones only, minus some. Clone size and V and J calls were adopted from that table, with D and trimming inferred from the DNA. The data show 97,000 or so clones, 82% seen once. The TCR was taken from a man between 65 and 85 years old with active or convalescent COVID-19. Sequenced sample: peripheral blood. The chain couples TRBV18 to TRBJ2-7, with no clear D. For the CDR3, the DNA is TGTGCCAGCTCACCTGACATAGCCTACGAGCAGTACTTC. Its translation: CASSPDIAYEQYF.